This T cell receptor beta chain is drawn from a study of blood T cell repertoires in COVID-19. Germline lookup yields CDR1 MGHRA and CDR2 YSYEKL. V lost 4 bases, J lost 4 bases, and 5 bases stayed unmatched. The CDR3 length is 16 residues. The data were produced by immunoSEQ multiplex PCR, yet TCRdb's version contains in-frame clones alone and is incomplete. The sample consists of 250,000 or so clones, 86% of them appearing once. V is TRBV4-1 and J is TRBJ1-6; TRBD1 matches 9 bases. The TCR originated in a man aged 40-55 years with active or convalescent COVID-19. The sample was peripheral blood. CDR3 nucleotide sequence: TGCGCCAGCAGCCCCACAGGGGGCTCTTATAATTCACCCCTCCACTTT. This sequence encodes CASSPTGGSYNSPLHF.